The table lists the clone carrying this T cell receptor (beta chain) with a few counts. Its antigen is still unknown. The sample comes from a study of T cells in Graves' hyperthyroidism and ophthalmopathy. Regarding the study as a whole: From stable hyperthyroidism, ophthalmopathy was separated by a 13 V-J model. With a median lead of around 6.7 months before onset, the model predicted ophthalmopathy.

Recently diagnosed hyperthyroidism of less than 2 months' duration affected patients aged 18 to 65. Clinical symptoms, serum thyroxine and TRAb, thyroid ultrasound and orbital computed tomography together formed the diagnostic basis. J lost 7 bases, V lost 0 bases, and 10 bases had no gene match. The CDR3 is made up of 15 amino acids. Germline CDR1 and CDR2: GTSNPN and SVGIG (reference sequence). Amplification of TCR beta CDR3 regions was performed using RNA transcripts as template. HTBI primers were the set used in a first-round RT-PCR of the TCR CDR3. TCRdb re-called the multiplex PCR reads through MiXCR, storing one row per CDR3 protein. The data hold 350,000 to 400,000 distinct CDR3 sequences, with about 18% observed a single time.

The V gene is TRBV30, the J gene TRBJ1-2, with 8 bases matching TRBD1. This sequence originates from a young woman with Graves' hyperthyroidism. Sample: blood. The DNA of the CDR3 is TGTGCCTGGAGTGTACGGAGGCAGGGGGCCGGTGGCTACACCTTC. Protein: CAWSVRRQGAGGYTF.